This TCR beta chain was identified in a study of shared clonotypes between healthy human individuals. Turning to the study itself: Donors, aged 18 to 49, were a couple of women and a few men. Study conclusions and caveats: Clonotypes shared by all four sorted-subset donors had higher generation probabilities than non-shared clonotypes. Sharing of clonotypes among donors was expected to vary with sequencing depth.

On this clone: Its antigen is unknown.

The CDR3 contains 16 residues. V shed 5 bases and J shed 2 bases, with 16 bases lying between them. Per the germline V gene, CDR1 is ENHRY and CDR2 is SYGVKD. Every subset had its genomic DNA shared out evenly among several immunoSEQ plates. The repertoire was sequenced with immunoSEQ multiplex PCR; TCRdb's copy has only in-frame clones and lacks some. The sample carries approximately 330,000 clones, more than 60% recorded once. The chain has TRBV10-3 and TRBJ2-1; D is possibly TRBD2 (5 bases). Sequencing input: memory CD4+ T cells sorted from blood. Subset meaning: CD45RA-negative fraction. This receptor was taken from a man aged 25 to 45 in good health. The CDR3: CAISKEAPGAYNEQFF. For the CDR3, the DNA is TGTGCCATCAGTAAGGAGGCTCCTGGAGCCTACAATGAGCAGTTCTTC.